These 5 T cell receptor beta chains share one sample of origin, sequenced in a study of CD8 T cells in Susac syndrome. Random hexamers were used to reverse transcribe an amount of roughly 0.5 to 1 ug RNA. A single record per CDR3 protein comes from TCRdb applying MiXCR to the immunoSEQ multiplex PCR reads. This sample carries about 130,000 distinct CDR3 sequences, 90% to 95% of them seen once, and the ten largest clones take 0.12%. What was sequenced was CD4+ T cells from PBMCs. The receptors derive from a human donor in good health.

This clonotype was detected once. The chain couples TRBV7-2 to TRBJ2-1, with a weak D call TRBD2 (6 bases). The CDR3 length is 15 residues. CDR1 is SGHTA and CDR2 is FQGNSA in the germline V gene. Trimming removed 1 base at V and 5 bases at J, with 12 bases between. In nucleotides, the CDR3 is TGTGCCAGCAGCTTAGACCGGGACTTACACAATGAGCAGTTCTTC. The encoded protein is CASSLDRDLHNEQFF.

The V gene is TRBV7-2, the J gene TRBJ1-2, with a weak D call TRBD1 (5 bases). V shed 1 base and J shed 2 bases, with 11 bases lying between them. The CDR3 sequence is 15 residues long. CDR1 is SGHTA and CDR2 is FQGNSA in the germline V gene. CDR3 region: CASSLGGSGNYGYTF. DNA of the CDR3: TGTGCCAGCAGCTTAGGGGGCTCGGGGAACTATGGCTACACCTTC.

The J gene is TRBJ2-1, the V gene TRBV7-9; no clear D. V was cut by 2 bases and J by 8 bases, with 10 bases left in between. CDR1 and CDR2 from the germline V gene are SEHNR and FQNEAQ (reference sequence). CDR3 length: 13 residues. CDR3 nucleotide sequence: TGTGCCAGCAGCTTAAGACGTTTTGATGAGCAGTTCTTC. Translated: CASSLRRFDEQFF.

This chain links TRBV5-1 with TRBJ2-1; maybe TRBD1 (6 bases). The germline gives CDR1 SGHRS, CDR2 YFSETQ. The CDR3 sequence is 15 residues long. V was clipped by 0 bases and J by 6 bases, with 13 bases between them. Here the CDR3 DNA reads TGCGCCAGCAGCTTGGAGGCTAGCAGGGGCAATGAGCAGTTCTTC. Translating gives CASSLEASRGNEQFF. The whole variable domain, remainder taken from reference TRBV5-1 and TRBJ2-1, is KAGVTQTPRYLIKTRGQQVTLSCSPISGHRSVSWYQQTPGQGLQFLFEYFSETQRNKGNFPGRFSGRQFSNSRSEMNVSTLELGDSALYLCASSLEASRGNEQFFGPGTRLTVL.

This clonotype was seen a single time. The V and J genes are TRBV19 and TRBJ2-7, with D perhaps matching TRBD2 (6 bases). This CDR3 is built from 14 residues. Germline CDR1 is LNHDA and CDR2 is SQIVND (reference sequence). Trimming removed 3 bases from V and 6 bases from J, with 15 bases in between. This CDR3 is CASSIALASSEQYF. The CDR3 DNA sequence: TGTGCCAGTAGTATTGCACTAGCTTCCAGCGAGCAGTACTTC.